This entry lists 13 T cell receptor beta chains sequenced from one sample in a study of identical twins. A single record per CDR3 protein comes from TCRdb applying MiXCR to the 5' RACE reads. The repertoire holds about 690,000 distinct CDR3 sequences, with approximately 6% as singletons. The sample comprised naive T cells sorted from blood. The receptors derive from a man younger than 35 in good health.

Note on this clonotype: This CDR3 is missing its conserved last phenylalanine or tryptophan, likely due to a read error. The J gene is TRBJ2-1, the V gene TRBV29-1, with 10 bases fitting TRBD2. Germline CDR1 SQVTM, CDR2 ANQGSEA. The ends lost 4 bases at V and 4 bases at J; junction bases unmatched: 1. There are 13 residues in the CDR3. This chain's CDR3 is CSVAAGGYNEQFS. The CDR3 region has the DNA TGCAGCGTTGCAGCGGGAGGGTACAATGAGCAGTTCTCC.

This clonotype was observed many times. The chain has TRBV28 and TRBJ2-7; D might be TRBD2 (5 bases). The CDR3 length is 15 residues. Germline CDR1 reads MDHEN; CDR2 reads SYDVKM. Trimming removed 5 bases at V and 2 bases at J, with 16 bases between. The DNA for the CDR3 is TGTGCCAGCAGTACGCCTCCCGGGGAAGCCTACGAGCAGTACTTC. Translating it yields CASSTPPGEAYEQYF.

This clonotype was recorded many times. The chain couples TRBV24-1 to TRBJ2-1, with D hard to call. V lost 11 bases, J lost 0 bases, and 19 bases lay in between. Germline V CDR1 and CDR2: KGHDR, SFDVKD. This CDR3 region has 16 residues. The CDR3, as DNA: TGTGCCATTTCGACTCTCCCTCGTAGCTCCTACAATGAGCAGTTCTTC. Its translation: CAISTLPRSSYNEQFF.

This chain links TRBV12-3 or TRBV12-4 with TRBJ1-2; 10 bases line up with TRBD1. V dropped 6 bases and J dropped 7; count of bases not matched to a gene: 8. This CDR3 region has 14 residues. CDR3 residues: CASRYDRGQGGYTF. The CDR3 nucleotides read TGTGCCAGCAGATACGACAGGGGGCAGGGTGGCTACACCTTC.

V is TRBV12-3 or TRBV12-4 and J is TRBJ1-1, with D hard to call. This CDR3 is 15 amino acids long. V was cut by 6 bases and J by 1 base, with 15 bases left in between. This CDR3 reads CASRGGSASNTEAFF. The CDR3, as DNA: TGTGCCAGCAGAGGAGGGTCCGCCTCGAACACTGAAGCTTTCTTT.

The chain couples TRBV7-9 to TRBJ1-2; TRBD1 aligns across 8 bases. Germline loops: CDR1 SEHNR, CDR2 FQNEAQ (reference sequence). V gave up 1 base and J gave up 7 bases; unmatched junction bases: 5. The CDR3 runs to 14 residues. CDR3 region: CASSLGDRGSGYTF. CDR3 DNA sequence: TGTGCCAGCAGCTTAGGCGACAGGGGTAGTGGCTACACCTTC.

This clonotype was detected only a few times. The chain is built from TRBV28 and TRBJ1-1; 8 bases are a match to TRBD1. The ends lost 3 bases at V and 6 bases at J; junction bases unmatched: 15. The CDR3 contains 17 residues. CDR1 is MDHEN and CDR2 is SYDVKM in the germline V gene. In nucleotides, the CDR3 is TGTGCCAGCAGTTTCTTTCCCCCGGACAGGGTTATCCCTGAAGCTTTCTTT. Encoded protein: CASSFFPPDRVIPEAFF.

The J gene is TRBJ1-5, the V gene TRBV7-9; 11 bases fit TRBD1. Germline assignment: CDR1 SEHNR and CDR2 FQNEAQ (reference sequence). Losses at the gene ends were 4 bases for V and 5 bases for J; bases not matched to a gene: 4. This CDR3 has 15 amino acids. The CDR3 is CASSYGTGGDQPQHF. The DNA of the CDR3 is TGTGCCAGCAGCTACGGGACAGGGGGAGATCAGCCCCAGCATTTT.

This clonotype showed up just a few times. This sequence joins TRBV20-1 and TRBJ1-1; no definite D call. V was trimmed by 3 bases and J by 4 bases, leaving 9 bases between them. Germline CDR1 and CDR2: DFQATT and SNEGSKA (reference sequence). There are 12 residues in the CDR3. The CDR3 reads CSARGLGTEAFF. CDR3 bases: TGCAGTGCTAGGGGTCTCGGCACTGAAGCTTTCTTT.

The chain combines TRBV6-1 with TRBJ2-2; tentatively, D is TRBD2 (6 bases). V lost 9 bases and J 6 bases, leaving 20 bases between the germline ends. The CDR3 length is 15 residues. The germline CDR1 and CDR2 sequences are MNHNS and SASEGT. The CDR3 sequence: CASGVGGTSAGELFF. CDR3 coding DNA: TGTGCCAGTGGGGTTGGAGGGACGTCGGCCGGGGAGCTGTTTTTT.

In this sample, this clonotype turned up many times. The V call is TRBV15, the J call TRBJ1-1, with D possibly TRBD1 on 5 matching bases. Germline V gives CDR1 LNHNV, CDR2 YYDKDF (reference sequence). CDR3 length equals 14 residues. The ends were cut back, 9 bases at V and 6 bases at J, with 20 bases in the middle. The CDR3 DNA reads TGTGCCACAAACCCGGGGGGGAACGGCGCTGAAGCTTTCTTT. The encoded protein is CATNPGGNGAEAFF.

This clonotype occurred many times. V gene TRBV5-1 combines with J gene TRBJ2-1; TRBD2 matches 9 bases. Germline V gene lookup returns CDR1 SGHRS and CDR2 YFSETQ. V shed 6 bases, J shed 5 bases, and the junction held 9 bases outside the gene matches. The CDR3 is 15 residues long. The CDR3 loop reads CASKSGASGNNEQFF. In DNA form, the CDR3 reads TGCGCCAGCAAAAGCGGGGCTAGCGGGAACAATGAGCAGTTCTTC.

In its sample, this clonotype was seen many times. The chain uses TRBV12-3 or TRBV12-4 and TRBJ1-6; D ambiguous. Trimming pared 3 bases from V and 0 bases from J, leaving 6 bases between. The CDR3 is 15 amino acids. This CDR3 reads CASSFVGSYNSPLHF. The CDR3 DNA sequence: TGTGCCAGCAGTTTTGTGGGCTCCTATAATTCACCCCTCCACTTT.